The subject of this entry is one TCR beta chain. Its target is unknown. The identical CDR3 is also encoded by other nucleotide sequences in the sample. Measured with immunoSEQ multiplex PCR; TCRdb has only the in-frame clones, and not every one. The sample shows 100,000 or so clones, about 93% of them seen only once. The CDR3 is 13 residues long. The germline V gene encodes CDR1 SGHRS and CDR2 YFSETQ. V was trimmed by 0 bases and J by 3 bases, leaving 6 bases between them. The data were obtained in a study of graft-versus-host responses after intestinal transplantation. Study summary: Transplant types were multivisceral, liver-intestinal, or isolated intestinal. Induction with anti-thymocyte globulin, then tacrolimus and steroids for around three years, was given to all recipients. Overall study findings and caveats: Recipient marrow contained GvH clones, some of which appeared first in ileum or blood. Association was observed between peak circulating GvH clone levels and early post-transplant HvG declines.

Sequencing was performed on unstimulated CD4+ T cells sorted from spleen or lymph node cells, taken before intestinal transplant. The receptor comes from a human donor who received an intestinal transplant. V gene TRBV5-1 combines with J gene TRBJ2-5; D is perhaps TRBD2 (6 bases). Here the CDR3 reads CASSLGGEETQYF. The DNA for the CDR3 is TGCGCCAGCAGCTTGGGCGGGGAAGAGACCCAGTACTTC.